The entry below gives a single TCR beta chain sequence along with its context. Its antigen is unidentified. Germline assignment: CDR1 KGHSH and CDR2 LQKENI. V was shortened by 3 bases and J by 4 bases, with 10 bases between the two germline ends. The CDR3 loop spans 13 amino acids. These data originate in a study of beta chain features in type 1 diabetes. Overall study results and limits: People with Type 1 diabetes carried modestly yet significantly shorter TCRB CDR3s in all four CD4+ subsets.

The sequenced template was cDNA made from the entire isolated RNA. Libraries were prepared by immunoSEQ multiplex PCR; TCRdb keeps only in-frame clonotypes and omits some of them. The sample shows roughly 300,000 clones, 7% to 9% of them seen only once. The sequence came from a woman aged 18-29 years in good health. Sequenced material: central memory CD4+ T cells from blood. This chain uses TRBV18 with TRBJ2-7, with TRBD1 as a possible D gene (5 bases). CDR3 protein: CASSPQGGYEQYF. CDR3 nucleotide sequence: TGTGCCAGCTCACCGCAGGGCGGTTACGAGCAGTACTTC.